The 8 T cell receptor delta chains below were found in one sample sequenced in a study of Vδ1+ human thymocytes (dated by TCRdb to between 2018 and 2020). The instrument given in TCRdb is Illumina MiSeq. RNA extraction was carried out with the RNeasy mini kit, and reverse transcription was then done using Superscript III. To generate the CDR3 amplicons, a multiplex PCR was run using pooled V-gene forward primers together with a constant-region reverse primer that carried Illumina adaptor overhangs. Identical DNA sequences were merged into single rows after TCRdb reprocessed the public reads with CATT. In all, the sample holds under 85,000 delta-chain clones, and around 34% of those were seen once. The ten largest account for approximately 0.3% of the sample. Results and caveats for the whole study, not just this receptor: In contrast to oligoclonal peripheral blood repertoires, thymic TRG and TRD repertoires appeared to be highly polyclonal with Gaussian CDR3 length distributions.

Their antigens are not known. Sequences were obtained from Vdelta1+ gamma-delta thymocytes from the thymus. The cell subset or site label, read with the paper, signifies: FACS-sorted CD3+ TCRalphabeta- TCRVdelta1+ TCRVdelta2- thymocytes. The source is a boy less than two years old who had congenital heart surgery.

The genes are TRDV1 and TRDJ1; perhaps TRDD3 as D (5 bases). Germline V gene lookup returns CDR1 TSWWSYY and CDR2 QGS. The CDR3 extends over 21 amino acids. The V gene lost 1 base and the J gene lost 0 bases, with 27 bases spanning the gap. CDR3 DNA: TGTGCTCTTGGGGAACGTAGAACTACTACGTCCTGGGAACTATACACCGATAAACTCATCTTT. Protein product: CALGERRTTTSWELYTDKLIF.

The V gene is TRDV1, the J gene TRDJ1, with TRDD3 identical over 12 bases. V was pared by 3 bases and J by 4 bases, with 18 bases of the junction left unmatched. From germline, CDR1 is TSWWSYY and CDR2 QGS. The CDR3 extends over 20 amino acids. The CDR3 is CALGEAFPLLGDTCFDKLIF. The CDR3 DNA reads as TGTGCTCTTGGGGAGGCCTTCCCCCTACTGGGGGATACTTGTTTCGATAAACTCATCTTT.

V usage is TRDV1 and J usage is TRDJ1; 7 positions match TRDD3. CDR1 and CDR2 from the germline V gene are TSWWSYY and QGS. The CDR3 totals 20 residues. J gave up 8 bases and V 2 bases, and 26 bases lay outside the gene matches. The CDR3 loop is CALGESVDFYSRDTRGKLIF. DNA for the CDR3: TGTGCTCTTGGGGAATCAGTCGACTTCTACTCCCGGGATACTCGGGGCAAACTCATCTTT.

The chain links TRDV2 to TRDJ1; 7 bases align to TRDD3. Germline trimming cut 8 bases from V and 2 bases from J; bases unmatched to any gene: 4. The length of the CDR3 is 12 residues. Germline CDR1 GEAIGNYY, CDR2 EKD. The CDR3 sequence is CASWGSTDKLIF. Here the CDR3 DNA reads TGTGCCTCCTGGGGGTCGACCGATAAACTCATCTTT.

This clone showed up just a few times. The rearrangement links TRDV1 to TRDJ1, with D uncertain. Trimming took off 2 bases at V and 0 bases at J, with 7 bases between the two ends. The CDR3 runs to 14 residues. CDR1 is TSWWSYY and CDR2 is QGS in the germline V gene. The CDR3 loop is CALGEWLYTDKLIF. Written as DNA, the CDR3 is TGTGCTCTTGGGGAATGGTTATACACCGATAAACTCATCTTT.

This chain joins TRDV1 and TRDJ1; 10 positions agree with TRDD3. Trimming at V came to 8 bases and at J to 2 bases, leaving 11 bases not matched to a gene. Germline V gene data show CDR1 as TSWWSYY and CDR2 as QGS. The CDR3 totals 16 residues. CDR3 residues: CALYGWGIPGTDKLIF. The CDR3 bases are TGTGCTCTTTACGGGTGGGGGATACCTGGGACCGATAAACTCATCTTT.

This clone was recorded a few times. The genes are TRDV1 and TRDJ1, with D maybe TRDD2 (5 bases). The ends were cut back, 3 bases at V and 1 base at J, with 21 bases in the middle. CDR1 and CDR2 from the germline V gene are TSWWSYY and QGS. CDR3 size: 18 residues. CDR3 bases: TGTGCTCTTGGGGACCGACTTCCCCCCTCGAAGCCCACCGATAAACTCATCTTT. The encoded protein is CALGDRLPPSKPTDKLIF.

The table lists this clone with a count of one. This chain connects TRDV1 to TRDJ1, with 7 bases fitting TRDD2. The CDR3 spans 19 residues. V lost 0 bases and J lost 0; bases outside the gene matches: 13. Per germline, CDR1 TSWWSYY and CDR2 QGS. CDR3 protein: CALGELYLPGWYYTDKLIF. CDR3 bases: TGTGCTCTTGGGGAACTATACCTTCCTGGGTGGTACTACACCGATAAACTCATCTTT.